This T cell receptor (beta chain) appears in the sequencing data of a study of regulatory T cells in long-lasting Graves disease. As for time point: persistent/refractory GD, antithyroid drugs over 5 years with positive TRAb. Extracted PBMC RNA gave rise to the TCR library. Doctors identified Graves' disease using the American Thyroid Association guidelines. The authors built TCR beta libraries using iRepertoire HTBI primers and Arm-PCR of CDR3 regions. Original handling: Across samples, over 55 TRBV and some 14 TRBJ segments were found. TCRdb passed the multiplex PCR reads through MiXCR, listing each CDR3 protein once. In this record, the V and J calls reflect TCRdb's handling and not the investigators' own analysis. The table includes around 400,000 distinct CDR3 sequences, approximately 22% detected once. This clonotype has a single count. The antigen remains unidentified. The CDR3 totals 15 residues. CDR1 and CDR2 from the germline V gene are LNHNV and YYDKDF (reference sequence). Trimming pared 5 bases from V and 2 bases from J, leaving 16 bases between.

Study-level results: Persistent disease exhibited a predilection for TRBV28, TRBJ1-2 and TRBJ2-5.

This receptor was obtained from a female donor with Graves disease. Sequencing was performed on peripheral blood mononuclear cells (PBMCs), taken when the disease was refractory, from a patient treated with antithyroid drugs. V gene TRBV15 combines with J gene TRBJ2-7, with D tentatively TRBD1 (8 bases). This CDR3 reads CATSSWTGRAYEQYF. The CDR3 DNA is TGTGCCACCAGCTCCTGGACAGGGAGGGCCTACGAGCAGTACTTC.